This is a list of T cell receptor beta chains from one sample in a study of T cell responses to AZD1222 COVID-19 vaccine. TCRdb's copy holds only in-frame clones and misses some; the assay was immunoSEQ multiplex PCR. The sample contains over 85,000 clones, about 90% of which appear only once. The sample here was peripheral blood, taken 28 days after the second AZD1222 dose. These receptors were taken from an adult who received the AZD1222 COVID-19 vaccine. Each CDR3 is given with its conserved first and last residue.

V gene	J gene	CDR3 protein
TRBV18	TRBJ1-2	CASSPNFNRVAGAVAF
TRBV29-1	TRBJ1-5	CSVGVGRGQPQHF
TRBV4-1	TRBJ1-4	CASSQAVSRLGSNEKLFF
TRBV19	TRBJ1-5	CASRTGTPYSNQPQHF
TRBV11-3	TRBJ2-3	CASSFARGSDTQYF
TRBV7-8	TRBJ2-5	CASSLVRAGHQETQYF
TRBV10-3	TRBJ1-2	CAISESGLAYGYTF
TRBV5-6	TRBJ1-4	CASSPQWGNNEKLFF
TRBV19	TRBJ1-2	CASSPTFPYYGYTF
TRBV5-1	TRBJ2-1	CASSLIGGQGEQFF
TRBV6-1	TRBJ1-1	CASSEALNRIHEAFF
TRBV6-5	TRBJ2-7	CASRDGASHEQYF
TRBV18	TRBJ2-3	CASSPRMQGGDTQYF
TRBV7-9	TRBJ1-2	CASSLTPGRSNYGYTF
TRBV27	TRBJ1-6	CASSLIQGAPLHF
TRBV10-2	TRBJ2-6	CASRGDSSGANVLTF
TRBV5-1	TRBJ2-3	CASSLAASLSTDTQYF
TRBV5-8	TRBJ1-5	CASSARADQPQHF
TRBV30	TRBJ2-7	CAWSGEPRQGEQYF
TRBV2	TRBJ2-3	CASNLLAGGIGDTQYF
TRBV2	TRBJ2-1	CASSDQRSSYNEQFF
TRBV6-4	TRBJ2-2	CASSELADTGELFF
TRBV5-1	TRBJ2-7	CASSLVAMEADYSYEQYF
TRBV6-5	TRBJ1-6	CASSYSRFLGSPLHF
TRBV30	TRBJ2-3	CAWTPGPDTQYF
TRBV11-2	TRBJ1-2	CASSPEILETVGYTF
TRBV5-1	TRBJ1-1	CASSLVGDNTEAFF
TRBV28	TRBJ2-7	CASLWGTGSFWQYF